Listed below are T cell receptor beta chains from one sample, sequenced in a study of blood T cell repertoires in COVID-19. Using immunoSEQ multiplex PCR, the repertoire was profiled, and TCRdb retains in-frame clones only, with some absent. The table has around 77,000 clones, around 90% seen once; the top ten hold 4.5% to 5.5%. Source material: peripheral blood. All receptors derive from an older woman with active COVID-19. CDR3s include the opening cysteine and the closing phenylalanine or tryptophan. D genes are given only for firm matches. The size of a clone is reported for some rows only, either as once, few or many, or as a class for expanded clones.

>TRBJ2-3|NA|NA|TRBV21-1
TGTGCCAGCAGCAAATTTCTAGCGGGAGTTCCCCCAGATACGCAGTATTTT
CASSKFLAGVPPDTQYF
>TRBJ1-1|NA|NA|TRBV5-6
TGTGCCAGCAGCCGGGCGGGCACTGAAGCTTTCTTT
CASSRAGTEAFF
>TRBJ1-1|NA|NA|TRBV30
TGTGCCTGGAGCCCCTATTCCGGGGGTATGGACACTGAAGCTTTCTTT
CAWSPYSGGMDTEAFF
>TRBJ2-3|NA|NA|TRBV5-5
TGTGCCAGCAGCCCCCATCCCACAGATACGCAGTATTTT
CASSPHPTDTQYF
>TRBJ1-2|NA|NA|TRBV5-5
TGTGCCAGCAGCCCAGGATCGAACTATGGCTACACCTTC
CASSPGSNYGYTF
>TRBJ2-7|TRBD2|NA|TRBV4-1
TGCGCCAGCAGCACCGGGACTAGCGGGAGGACTGGTCACGAGCAGTACTTC
CASSTGTSGRTGHEQYF
>TRBJ2-6|TRBD1|NA|TRBV24-1
TGTGCCACCAGTGACGCGGGACAGGGGGCGGGTGGGGCCAACGTCCTGACTTTC
CATSDAGQGAGGANVLTF
>TRBJ1-5|NA|once|TRBV7-2
TGTGCCAGCAGCCGAACGGGGGGGGAGCCCCAGCATTTT
CASSRTGGEPQHF
>TRBJ2-1|TRBD2|NA|TRBV19
TGTGCCAGTAGTAAAGTTCCTGGCGGGAGGGCTAAACATGAGCAGTTCTTC
CASSKVPGGRAKHEQFF
>TRBJ1-1|NA|NA|TRBV30
TGTGCCTGGAGTGACTCGAACACTGAAGCTTTCTTT
CAWSDSNTEAFF
>TRBJ2-1|TRBD2|NA|TRBV27
TGTGCCAGCAGTCATCCGACTAGCGGGGGGAATGAGCAGTTCTTC
CASSHPTSGGNEQFF
>TRBJ2-2|TRBD1|NA|TRBV30
TGTGCCTGGAGAGCCCCCGGGACAGGGAGGACCGGGGAGCTGTTTTTT
CAWRAPGTGRTGELFF
>TRBJ2-3|NA|NA|TRBV12-3/TRBV12-4
TGTGCCAGCAGTTTTCATGAGGAAGGTACGCAGTATTTT
CASSFHEEGTQYF
>TRBJ2-1|TRBD2|NA|TRBV30
TGTGCCTGGAGTAGCGGGAGGGTTACCAATGAGCAGTTCTTC
CAWSSGRVTNEQFF
>TRBJ1-3|NA|NA|TRBV28
TGTGCCAGCAGTTTGTACTCTTCGGGATCTGGAAACACCATATATTTT
CASSLYSSGSGNTIYF
>TRBJ2-5|NA|NA|TRBV20-1
TGCAGTGCTAGACGGACTGAGACCCAGTACTTC
CSARRTETQYF
>TRBJ2-5|TRBD2|NA|TRBV7-2
TGTGCCAGCAGCTTAGCCCTAGCGGGAGGCGGTGGGACCCAGTACTTC
CASSLALAGGGGTQYF
>TRBJ1-1|NA|NA|TRBV19
TGTGCCAGTAGTCAACGGGGTGAAGCTTTCTTT
CASSQRGEAFF
>TRBJ2-5|NA|NA|TRBV5-1
TGCGCCAGCAGCTTCGGGGGAGGAGAGACCCAGTACTTC
CASSFGGGETQYF
>TRBJ1-2|TRBD1|NA|TRBV4-2
TGTGCCAGCAGCCAACCCTCAAGGGACAGCTATGGCTACACCTTC
CASSQPSRDSYGYTF
>TRBJ2-6|TRBD1|NA|TRBV27
TGTGCCAGCAGTATCACAGGGGGGAACTCTGGGGCCAACGTCCTGACTTTC
CASSITGGNSGANVLTF
>TRBJ2-3|TRBD1|NA|TRBV7-2
TGTGCCAGCAGCCGCTGGACAGGGCGGAGAACAGATACGCAGTATTTT
CASSRWTGRRTDTQYF
>TRBJ2-1|TRBD2|NA|TRBV5-1
TGCGCCAGCAGCCCCTCGACTAGCGGGAGGGCTGAGTTCTTC
CASSPSTSGRAEFF
>TRBJ2-6|NA|NA|TRBV2
TGTGCCAGCGGGAGCCGGGGGTCTGGGGCCAACGTCCTGACTTTC
CASGSRGSGANVLTF
>TRBJ1-6|TRBD1|NA|TRBV3-1/TRBV3-2
TGTGCCAGCAGCCTCGGACAGGGGGGCGGTTCACCCCTCCACTTT
CASSLGQGGGSPLHF
>TRBJ1-6|TRBD1|NA|TRBV30
TGTGCCTGGAGTCCCCCCCAGGGGGCTTCACCCCTCCACTTT
CAWSPPQGASPLHF
>TRBJ1-1|TRBD1|NA|TRBV28
TGTGCCAGCAGTTCCACCAGACAGGGCAGGGCCAACACTGAAGCTTTCTTT
CASSSTRQGRANTEAFF
>TRBJ2-7|NA|NA|TRBV10-3
TGTGCCATCAGTCACAGGGAGTCCTACGAGCAGTACTTC
CAISHRESYEQYF
>TRBJ2-5|NA|NA|TRBV29-1
TGCAGCGTTGAAGATCCAAGAGGAGAGACCCAGTACTTC
CSVEDPRGETQYF
>TRBJ1-6|NA|NA|TRBV2
TGTGCCAGCAGTGGACAGTATACTAATTCACCCCTCCACTTT
CASSGQYTNSPLHF
>TRBJ2-1|TRBD2|NA|TRBV19
TGTGCCAGTAGCATGACAGCTAGCGGGACAGTCAATGAGCAGTTCTTC
CASSMTASGTVNEQFF
>TRBJ2-7|NA|NA|TRBV27
TGTGCCAGCGGGAGTTGGCTGTACGAGCAGTACTTC
CASGSWLYEQYF
>TRBJ1-1|NA|NA|TRBV3-1/TRBV3-2
TGTGCCAGCAGCCAAGTTCGAACTAGGGGGTTGAACACTGAAGCTTTCTTT
CASSQVRTRGLNTEAFF
>TRBJ1-1|NA|few|TRBV21-1
TGTGCCAGGACTACTTCTTCCGGGACAGGGCTTCGCACTGAAGCTTTCTTT
CARTTSSGTGLRTEAFF
>TRBJ2-1|TRBD2|NA|TRBV7-8
TGTGCCAGCAGCTTAGCAGTAGGAGCGGGATTATACAATGAGCAGTTCTTC
CASSLAVGAGLYNEQFF
>TRBJ2-1|NA|NA|TRBV24-1
TGTGCCACCAGTGAGGGCGGTAGCGGTCCTCGGAGTGAGCAGTTCTTC
CATSEGGSGPRSEQFF
>TRBJ1-1|TRBD1|NA|TRBV5-3
TGTGCCAGAACCCAAGCTGGAGGGACAGTGAACACTGAAGCTTTCTTT
CARTQAGGTVNTEAFF
>TRBJ2-7|TRBD2|NA|TRBV4-1
TGCGCCAGCAGCCAAGATACCTCAGCGGGAACCACCTACGAGCAGTACTTC
CASSQDTSAGTTYEQYF
>TRBJ1-4|NA|NA|TRBV5-1
TGCGCCAGCAGTTTGAGGACTGCAACTAATGAAAAACTGTTTTTT
CASSLRTATNEKLFF
>TRBJ2-3|TRBD2|NA|TRBV28
TGTGCCAGCAGTAGGAGACTAGCGGGAGTAGGTGGAACAGATACGCAGTATTTT
CASSRRLAGVGGTDTQYF
>TRBJ2-1|NA|NA|TRBV7-2
TGTGCCAGCAGCTCTACCGGACAGTCCTACAATGAGCAGTTCTTC
CASSSTGQSYNEQFF
>TRBJ2-1|TRBD2|NA|TRBV5-5
TGTGCCAGCAGAACCCTAGCGGGAAGTTCGCACAATGAGCAGTTCTTC
CASRTLAGSSHNEQFF
>TRBJ2-1|TRBD2|NA|TRBV4-1
TGCGCCAGCAGCCCGCGGGTAGCGGGAGCCAATGAGCAGTTCTTC
CASSPRVAGANEQFF
>TRBJ2-1|TRBD2|NA|TRBV28
TGTGCCAGCTTGTTGCTAGCGGGAGTCATCAATGAGCAGTTCTTC
CASLLLAGVINEQFF
>TRBJ1-5|TRBD1|once|TRBV6-5
TGTGCCAGCGCAGGGGGTAATCAGCCCCAGCATTTT
CASAGGNQPQHF
>TRBJ2-7|TRBD1|NA|TRBV5-1
TGCGCCAGCAGGGACAGGGACTACGAGCAGTACTTC
CASRDRDYEQYF
>TRBJ2-2|NA|NA|TRBV19
TGTGCCAGTAGGGAGGGGGCTAACACCGGGGAGCTGTTTTTT
CASREGANTGELFF
>TRBJ2-1|TRBD2|NA|TRBV28
TGTGCCAGCAGTTTGTCGGGACTAGCGGGAGGGCTGCGAAAGTTCTTC
CASSLSGLAGGLRKFF